The clone carrying this TCR beta chain ranks as medium-sized. What it recognizes is unknown. These data come from a study of T cell clones after liver transplantation. Study in general: Draws occurred before transplant, before withdrawal, and after complete or failed withdrawal. Findings of the study overall: The donor-reactive repertoire was only partly measurable in a couple of subjects, lacking donor cells. Small, mixed patient groups and varying post-transplant times limit these conclusions.

The CDR3 is 18 residues long. Germline V gene lookup returns CDR1 LGHNA and CDR2 YSLEER. Unmatched junction bases numbered 12, after V lost 0 bases and J lost 7 bases. The table came from immunoSEQ multiplex PCR; TCRdb's copy has only in-frame clones and leaves some out. In the table there are about 12,000 clones, roughly 70% of which are singletons. The V call is TRBV4-3, the J call TRBJ1-4; 9 positions agree with TRBD1. The receptor's source is a human patient who received a liver transplant. Some T cells may be graft donor cells. The material sequenced was CD8+ T cells from blood, taken at the 22-month timepoint. CDR3 region: CASSQDGPGGQGPEKLFF. DNA for the CDR3: TGCGCCAGCAGCCAAGACGGGCCGGGGGGACAGGGCCCTGAAAAACTGTTTTTT.